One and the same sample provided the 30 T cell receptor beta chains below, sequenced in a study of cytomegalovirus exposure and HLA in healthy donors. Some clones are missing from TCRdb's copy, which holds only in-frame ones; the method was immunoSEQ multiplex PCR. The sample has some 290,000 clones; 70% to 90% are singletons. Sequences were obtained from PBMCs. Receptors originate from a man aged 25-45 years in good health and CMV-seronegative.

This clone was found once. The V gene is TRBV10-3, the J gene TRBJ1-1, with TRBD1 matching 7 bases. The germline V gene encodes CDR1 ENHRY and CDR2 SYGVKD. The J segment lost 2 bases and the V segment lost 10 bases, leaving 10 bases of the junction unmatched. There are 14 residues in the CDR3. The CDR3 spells CASGRQGGNTEAFF. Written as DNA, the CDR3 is TGTGCCAGCGGGCGTCAGGGGGGAAACACTGAAGCTTTCTTT.

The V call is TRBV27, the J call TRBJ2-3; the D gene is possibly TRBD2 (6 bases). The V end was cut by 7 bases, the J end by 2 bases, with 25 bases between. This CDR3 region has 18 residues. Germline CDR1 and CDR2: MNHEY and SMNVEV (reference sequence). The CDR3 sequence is CASIRGREDGKLTDTQYF. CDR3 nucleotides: TGTGCCAGCATCCGAGGCAGGGAGGATGGGAAACTCACAGATACGCAGTATTTT.

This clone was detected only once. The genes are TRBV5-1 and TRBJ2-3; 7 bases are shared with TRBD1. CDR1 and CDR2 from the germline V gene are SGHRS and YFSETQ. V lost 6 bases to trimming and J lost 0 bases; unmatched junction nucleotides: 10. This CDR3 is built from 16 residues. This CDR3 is CASNLLGQSSTDTQYF. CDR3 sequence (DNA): TGCGCCAGCAACCTATTGGGACAGTCTAGCACAGATACGCAGTATTTT.

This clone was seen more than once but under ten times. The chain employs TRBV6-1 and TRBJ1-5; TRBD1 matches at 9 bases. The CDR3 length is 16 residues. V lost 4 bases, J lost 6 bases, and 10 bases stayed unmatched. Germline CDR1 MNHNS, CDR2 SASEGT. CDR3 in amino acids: CASSVGGGQGTQPQHF. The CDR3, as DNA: TGTGCCAGCAGTGTTGGTGGTGGACAGGGGACTCAGCCCCAGCATTTT.

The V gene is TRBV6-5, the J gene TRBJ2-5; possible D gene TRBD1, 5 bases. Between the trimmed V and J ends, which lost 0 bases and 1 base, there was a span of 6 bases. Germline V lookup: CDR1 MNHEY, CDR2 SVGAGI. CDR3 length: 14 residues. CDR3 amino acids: CASSYSDIQETQYF. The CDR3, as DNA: TGTGCCAGCAGTTACTCGGACATCCAAGAGACCCAGTACTTC.

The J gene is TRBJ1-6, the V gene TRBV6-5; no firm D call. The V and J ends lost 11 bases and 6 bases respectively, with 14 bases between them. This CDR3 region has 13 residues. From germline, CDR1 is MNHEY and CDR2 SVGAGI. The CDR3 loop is CASARRGNSPLHF. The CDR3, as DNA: TGTGCCTCCGCAAGACGGGGTAATTCACCCCTCCACTTT.

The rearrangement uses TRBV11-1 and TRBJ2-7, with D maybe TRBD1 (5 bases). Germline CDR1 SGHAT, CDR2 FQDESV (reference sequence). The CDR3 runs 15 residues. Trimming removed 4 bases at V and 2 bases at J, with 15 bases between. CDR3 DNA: TGTGCCAGCAGCTCCCTCGGCAGGGATCCCTACGAGCAGTACTTC. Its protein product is CASSSLGRDPYEQYF.

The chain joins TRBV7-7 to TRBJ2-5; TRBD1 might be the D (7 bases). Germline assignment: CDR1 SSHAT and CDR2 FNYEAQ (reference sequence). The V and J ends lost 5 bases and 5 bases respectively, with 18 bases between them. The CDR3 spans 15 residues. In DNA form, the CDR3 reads TGTGCCAGCAGCCCTACCCCAGGGGGGTGGGAGACCCAGTACTTC. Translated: CASSPTPGGWETQYF.

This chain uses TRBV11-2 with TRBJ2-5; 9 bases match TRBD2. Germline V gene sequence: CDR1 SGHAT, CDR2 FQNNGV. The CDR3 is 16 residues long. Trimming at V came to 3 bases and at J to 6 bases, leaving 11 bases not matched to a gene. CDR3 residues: CASSLAASGAVKTQYF. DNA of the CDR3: TGTGCCAGCAGCTTGGCAGCTAGCGGGGCGGTGAAGACCCAGTACTTC.

CDR3 loop: CASSLWGGSYGYTF. In DNA form, the CDR3 reads TGTGCCAGCAGCTTGTGGGGGGGCTCCTATGGCTACACCTTC. The rearrangement uses TRBV5-4 and TRBJ1-2; perhaps TRBD1 as D (6 bases). Per germline, CDR1 SGHNT and CDR2 YYREEE (reference sequence). This CDR3 comprises 14 residues. V was trimmed by 1 base and J by 4 bases, leaving 11 bases between them.

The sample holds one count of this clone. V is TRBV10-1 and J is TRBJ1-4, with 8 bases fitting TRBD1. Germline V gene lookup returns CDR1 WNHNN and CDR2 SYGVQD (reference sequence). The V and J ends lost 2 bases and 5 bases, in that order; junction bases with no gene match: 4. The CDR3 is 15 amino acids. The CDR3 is CASSELGTGNEKLFF. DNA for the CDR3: TGCGCCAGCAGTGAGCTTGGGACAGGAAATGAAAAACTGTTTTTT.

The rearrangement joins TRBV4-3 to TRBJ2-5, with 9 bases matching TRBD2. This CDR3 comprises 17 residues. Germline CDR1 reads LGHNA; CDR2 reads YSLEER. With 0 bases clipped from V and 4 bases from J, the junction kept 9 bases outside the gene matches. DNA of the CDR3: TGCGCCAGCAGCCAAGATCCGGCTAGCGGGGTGTTAGAGACCCAGTACTTC. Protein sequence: CASSQDPASGVLETQYF.

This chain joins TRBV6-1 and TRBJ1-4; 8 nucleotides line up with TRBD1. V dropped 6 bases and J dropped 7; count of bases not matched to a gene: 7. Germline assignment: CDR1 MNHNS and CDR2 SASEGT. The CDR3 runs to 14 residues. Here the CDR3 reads CASRAGQVAEKLFF. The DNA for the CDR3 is TGTGCCAGCAGGGCGGGACAGGTTGCTGAAAAACTGTTTTTT.

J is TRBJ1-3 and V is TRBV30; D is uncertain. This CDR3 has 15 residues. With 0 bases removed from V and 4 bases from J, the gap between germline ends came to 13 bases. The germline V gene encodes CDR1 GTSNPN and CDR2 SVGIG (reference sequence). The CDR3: CAWSVRGLLGNTIYF. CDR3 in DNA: TGTGCCTGGAGTGTACGAGGGCTACTCGGAAACACCATATATTTT.

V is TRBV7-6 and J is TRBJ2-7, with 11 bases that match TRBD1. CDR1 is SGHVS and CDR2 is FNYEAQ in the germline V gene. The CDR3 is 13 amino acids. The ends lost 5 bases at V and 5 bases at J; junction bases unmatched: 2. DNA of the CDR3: TGTGCCAGCAGCATGGGACAGGGGGACGAGCAGTACTTC. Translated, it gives CASSMGQGDEQYF.

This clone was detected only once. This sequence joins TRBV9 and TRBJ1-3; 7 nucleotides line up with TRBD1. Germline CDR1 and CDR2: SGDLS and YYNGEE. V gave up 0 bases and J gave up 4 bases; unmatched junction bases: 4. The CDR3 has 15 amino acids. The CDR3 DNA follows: TGTGCCAGCAGCGTAGGGGGGACAGCCGGAAACACCATATATTTT. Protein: CASSVGGTAGNTIYF.

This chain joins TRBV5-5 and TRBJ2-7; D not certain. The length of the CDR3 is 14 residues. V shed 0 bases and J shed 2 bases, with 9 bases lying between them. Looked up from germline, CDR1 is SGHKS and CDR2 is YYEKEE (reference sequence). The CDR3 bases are TGTGCCAGCAGCTTGGAACAATTCCCCTACGAGCAGTACTTC. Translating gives CASSLEQFPYEQYF.

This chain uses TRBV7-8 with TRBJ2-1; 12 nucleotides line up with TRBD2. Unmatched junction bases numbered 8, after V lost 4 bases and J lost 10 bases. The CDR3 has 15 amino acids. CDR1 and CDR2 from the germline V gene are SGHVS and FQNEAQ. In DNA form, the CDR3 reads TGTGCCAGCAGCTCTCCTAGCGGGGGGGCCGAAGAGCAGTTCTTC. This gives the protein CASSSPSGGAEEQFF.

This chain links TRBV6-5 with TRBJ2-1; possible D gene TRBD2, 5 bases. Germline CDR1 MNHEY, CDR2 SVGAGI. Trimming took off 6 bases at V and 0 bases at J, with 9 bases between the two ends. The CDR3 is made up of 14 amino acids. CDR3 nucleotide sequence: TGTGCCAGCAGCGAGGGAAACTCCTACAATGAGCAGTTCTTC. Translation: CASSEGNSYNEQFF.

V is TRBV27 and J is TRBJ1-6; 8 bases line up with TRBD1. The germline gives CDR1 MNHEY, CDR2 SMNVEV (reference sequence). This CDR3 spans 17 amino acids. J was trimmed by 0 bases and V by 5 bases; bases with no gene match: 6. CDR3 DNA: TGTGCCAGCAGTATACGACAGGGGAGCTCCTATAATTCACCCCTCCACTTT. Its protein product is CASSIRQGSSYNSPLHF.

The CDR3: CASRSGPYNEQFF. The CDR3 DNA is TGTGCCAGCAGATCCGGTCCCTACAATGAGCAGTTCTTC. The rearrangement uses TRBV5-4 and TRBJ2-1; the D is unclear. This CDR3 has 13 amino acids. The germline V gene has CDR1 SGHNT and CDR2 YYREEE (reference sequence). V dropped 5 bases and J dropped 2 bases, with 8 bases sitting between them.

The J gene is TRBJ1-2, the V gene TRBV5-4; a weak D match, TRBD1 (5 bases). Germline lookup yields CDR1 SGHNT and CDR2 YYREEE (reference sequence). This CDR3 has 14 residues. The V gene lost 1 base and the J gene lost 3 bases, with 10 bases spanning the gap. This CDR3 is CASSLQDTYYGYTF. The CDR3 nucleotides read TGTGCCAGCAGCTTGCAGGACACATACTATGGCTACACCTTC.

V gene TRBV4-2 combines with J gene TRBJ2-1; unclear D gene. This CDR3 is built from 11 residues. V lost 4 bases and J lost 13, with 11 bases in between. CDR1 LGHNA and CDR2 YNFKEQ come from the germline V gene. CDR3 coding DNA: TGTGCCAGCAGCCCCGGTAAATTCCAGTTCTTC. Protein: CASSPGKFQFF.

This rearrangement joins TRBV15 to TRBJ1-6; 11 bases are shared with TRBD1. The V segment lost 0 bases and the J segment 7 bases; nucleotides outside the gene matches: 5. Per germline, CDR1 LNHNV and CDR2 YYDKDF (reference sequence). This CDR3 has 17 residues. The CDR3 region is CATSRDLGQGGNSPLHF. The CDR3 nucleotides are TGTGCCACCAGCAGAGATTTGGGACAGGGGGGAAATTCACCCCTCCACTTT.

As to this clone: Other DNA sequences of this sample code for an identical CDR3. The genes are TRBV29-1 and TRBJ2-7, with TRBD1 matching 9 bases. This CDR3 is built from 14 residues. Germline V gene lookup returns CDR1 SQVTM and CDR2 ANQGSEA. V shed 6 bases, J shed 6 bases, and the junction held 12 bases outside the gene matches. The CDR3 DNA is TGCAGCGTCGCACAGGGGGCGGTCCTTGCCGAGCAGTACTTC. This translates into CSVAQGAVLAEQYF.

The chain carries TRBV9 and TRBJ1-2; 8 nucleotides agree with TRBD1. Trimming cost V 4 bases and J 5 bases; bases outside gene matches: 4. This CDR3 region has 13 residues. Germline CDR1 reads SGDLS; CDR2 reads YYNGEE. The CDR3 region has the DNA TGTGCCAGCAGCCTAGACAGGGGTTATGGCTACACCTTC. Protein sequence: CASSLDRGYGYTF.

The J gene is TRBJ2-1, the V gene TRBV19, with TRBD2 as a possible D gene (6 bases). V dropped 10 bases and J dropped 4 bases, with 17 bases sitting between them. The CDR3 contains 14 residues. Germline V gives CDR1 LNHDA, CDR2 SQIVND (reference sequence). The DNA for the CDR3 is TGTGCCACCGGAGGGGACCCCCCTTACAATGAGCAGTTCTTC. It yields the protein CATGGDPPYNEQFF.

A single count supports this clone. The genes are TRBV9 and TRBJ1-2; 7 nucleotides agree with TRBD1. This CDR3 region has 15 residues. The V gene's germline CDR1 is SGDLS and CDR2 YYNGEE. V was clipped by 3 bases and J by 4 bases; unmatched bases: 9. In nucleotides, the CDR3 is TGTGCCAGCAGCGCCCCCGGGACAGAGCCCTATGGCTACACCTTC. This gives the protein CASSAPGTEPYGYTF.

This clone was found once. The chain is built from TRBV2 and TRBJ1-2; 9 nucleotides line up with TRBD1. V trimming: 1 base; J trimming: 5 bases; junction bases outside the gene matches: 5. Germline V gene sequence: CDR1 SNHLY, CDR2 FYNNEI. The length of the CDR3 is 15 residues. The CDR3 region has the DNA TGTGCCAGCAGTGAAGATGGGACAGGGAGGTATGGCTACACCTTC. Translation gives CASSEDGTGRYGYTF. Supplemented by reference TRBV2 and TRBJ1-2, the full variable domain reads EPEVTQTPSHQVTQMGQEVILRCVPISNHLYFYWYRQILGQKVEFLVSFYNNEISEKSEIFDDQFSVERPDGSNFTLKIRSTKLEDSAMYFCASSEDGTGRYGYTFGSGTRLTVV.

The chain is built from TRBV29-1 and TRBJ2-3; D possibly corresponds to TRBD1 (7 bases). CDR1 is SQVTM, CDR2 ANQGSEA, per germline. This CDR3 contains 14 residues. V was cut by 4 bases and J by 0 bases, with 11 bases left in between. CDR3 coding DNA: TGCAGCGTTGGCGGGACAGACAGCACAGATACGCAGTATTTT. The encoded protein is CSVGGTDSTDTQYF.